The 6 T cell receptor beta chains listed next were all sequenced from one sample in a study of cytomegalovirus exposure and HLA in healthy donors. The method was immunoSEQ multiplex PCR; TCRdb's version includes in-frame clones alone and lacks a portion of them. The sample carries over 120,000 clones, 89% recorded once. Sequenced sample: PBMCs. The source of these receptors is a woman aged 18 to 35 in good health and CMV-seropositive.

The V and J genes are TRBV19 and TRBJ1-5; TRBD1 is a possible D gene (6 bases). Trimming took 7 bases from V and 1 from J, leaving 17 bases between them. There are 16 residues in the CDR3. The germline V gene encodes CDR1 LNHDA and CDR2 SQIVND (reference sequence). CDR3 sequence (DNA): TGTGCCAGTAACCAGTCGGGGGGCCGAAGCAATCAGCCCCAGCATTTT. Protein: CASNQSGGRSNQPQHF.

This sequence joins TRBV19 and TRBJ1-2, with 8 bases lining up with TRBD1. V was clipped by 8 bases and J by 1 base; unmatched bases: 9. The germline V gene has CDR1 LNHDA and CDR2 SQIVND (reference sequence). The CDR3 runs 15 residues. CDR3 in amino acids: CASAHPGQGNYGYTF. CDR3 in DNA: TGTGCCAGTGCCCATCCCGGACAGGGTAACTATGGCTACACCTTC.

V gene TRBV7-6 combines with J gene TRBJ1-3; a possible D gene is TRBD1 (5 bases). V dropped 2 bases and J dropped 1 base, with 6 bases sitting between them. The CDR3 length is 14 residues. The germline gives CDR1 SGHVS, CDR2 FNYEAQ. The chain's CDR3 is CASSLRGSGNTIYF. CDR3 sequence (DNA): TGTGCCAGCAGCTTACGGGGGTCTGGAAACACCATATATTTT. Full variable domain (remainder filled in from reference TRBV7-6 and TRBJ1-3): GAGVSQSPRYKVTKRGQDVALRCDPISGHVSLYWYRQALGQGPEFLTYFNYEAQQDKSGLPNDRFSAERPEGSISTLTIQRTEQRDSAMYRCASSLRGSGNTIYFGEGSWLTVV.

On this clone itself: Mismatch with germline at one junction end may stem from a read error. This chain joins TRBV5-4 and TRBJ1-1; D is unresolved. From germline, CDR1 is SGHNT and CDR2 YYREEE (reference sequence). CDR3 length: 11 residues. The CDR3 protein is CASSFNNEAFF. The DNA for the CDR3 is TGTGCCAGCAGCTTCAACAATGAAGCTTTCTTT.

This chain joins TRBV9 and TRBJ2-5, with 16 bases fitting TRBD2. CDR1 and CDR2 from the germline V gene are SGDLS and YYNGEE. The length of the CDR3 is 19 residues. V was clipped by 3 bases and J by 2 bases; unmatched bases: 10. CDR3: CASSGHPGTSGGEQETQYF. The CDR3 nucleotides are TGTGCCAGCAGCGGCCACCCAGGGACTAGCGGGGGGGAACAAGAGACCCAGTACTTC.

This sequence joins TRBV9 and TRBJ1-2, with a tentative D call TRBD1 (5 bases). The CDR3 extends over 17 amino acids. Germline V CDR1 and CDR2: SGDLS, YYNGEE. V lost 5 bases and J lost 2, with 22 bases in between. CDR3 nucleotides: TGTGCCAGCAGGTTATCCGGGTCCCCGGGGGACAACTATGGCTACACCTTC. Encoded protein: CASRLSGSPGDNYGYTF.